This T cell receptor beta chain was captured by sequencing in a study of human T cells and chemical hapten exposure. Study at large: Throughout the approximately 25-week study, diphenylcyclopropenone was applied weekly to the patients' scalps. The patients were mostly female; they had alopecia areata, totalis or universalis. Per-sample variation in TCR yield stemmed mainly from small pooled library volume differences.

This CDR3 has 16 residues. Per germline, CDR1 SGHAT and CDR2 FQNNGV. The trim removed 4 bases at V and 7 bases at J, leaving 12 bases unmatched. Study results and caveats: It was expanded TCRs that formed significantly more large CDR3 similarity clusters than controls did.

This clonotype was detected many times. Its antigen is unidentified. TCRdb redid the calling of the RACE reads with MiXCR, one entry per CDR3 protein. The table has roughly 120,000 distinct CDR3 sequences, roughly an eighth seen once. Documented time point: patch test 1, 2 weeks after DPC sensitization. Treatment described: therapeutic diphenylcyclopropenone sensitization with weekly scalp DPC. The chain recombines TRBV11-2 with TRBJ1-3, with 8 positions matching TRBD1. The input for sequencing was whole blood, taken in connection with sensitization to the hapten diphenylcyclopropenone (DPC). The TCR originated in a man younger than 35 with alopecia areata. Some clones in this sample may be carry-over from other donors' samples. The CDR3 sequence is CASSSDRGPSWNTIYF. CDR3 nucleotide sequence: TGTGCCAGCAGCTCCGACAGGGGCCCTTCTTGGAACACCATATATTTT.